The rows below give T cell receptor beta chains drawn from one sample of a study of PD-1 blockade in classical Hodgkin lymphoma. Sequenced by immunoSEQ multiplex PCR; TCRdb stores in-frame clones only, minus some. The data contain about 85,000 clones, 80% to 95% of them singletons. The input for sequencing was peripheral blood mononuclear cells (PBMCs), taken before the second cycle of nivolumab. The receptors originated from a human donor with classical Hodgkin lymphoma. The CDR3 runs from the conserved cysteine through the conserved F or W. The order of the fields is V gene, D gene, J gene, clone size, CDR3 DNA, CDR3 protein. The D gene is left open where the match is weak. Rows may omit the clone size; those that give it use once, few, many or a size class.

TRBV4-2	TRBD1	TRBJ2-7	.	TGTGCCAGCAGCCAAGAGGAGCAGGGGGCCTACGAGCAGTACTTC	CASSQEEQGAYEQYF
TRBV10-3	TRBD2	TRBJ2-5	.	TGTGCCACCTTAGCGGGAGGTGAGACCCAGTACTTC	CATLAGGETQYF
TRBV7-6	TRBD1	TRBJ2-7	.	TGTGCCAGCAGCTTAGAGGCAGGGACAGCCTACGAGCAGTACTTC	CASSLEAGTAYEQYF
TRBV6-5	TRBD1	TRBJ1-1	.	TGTGCCAGCAGTAGAAATACAGGGGGCACTGAAGCTTTCTTT	CASSRNTGGTEAFF
TRBV28	TRBD2	TRBJ2-3	.	TGTGCCACCGGGAGCGGGAGTGGGGCAGATACGCAGTATTTT	CATGSGSGADTQYF
TRBV7-8	.	TRBJ2-7	.	TGTGCCAGCAGCACCACACTAAACCGGGGCGCCTACGAGCAGTACTTC	CASSTTLNRGAYEQYF
TRBV19	TRBD1	TRBJ1-1	.	TGTGCCAGTAGTTCCTGGACAGGAAAGAACACTGAAGCTTTCTTT	CASSSWTGKNTEAFF
TRBV5-1	.	TRBJ1-1	.	TGCGCCAGCAGCCCTGAACCGCGTTATACTGAAGCTTTCTTT	CASSPEPRYTEAFF
TRBV7-6	.	TRBJ2-7	.	TGTGCCAGCAGTACCTTTGAGGGGAGTCCCTACGAGCAGTACTTC	CASSTFEGSPYEQYF
TRBV7-2	TRBD1	TRBJ2-3	once	TGTGCCAGCAGCAAACGGACAGGGGTGGGCACAGATACGCAGTATTTT	CASSKRTGVGTDTQYF
TRBV30	TRBD2	TRBJ2-1	.	TGTGCCTGGAGTGCGGGACTAGCGGGAGGTCCCGCTCGTAATGAGCAGTTCTTC	CAWSAGLAGGPARNEQFF
TRBV19	.	TRBJ2-3	.	TGTGCCAGTAGTATAGATGCAGGCACAGATACGCAGTATTTT	CASSIDAGTDTQYF
TRBV7-2	TRBD1	TRBJ1-1	.	TGTGCCAGCAGCTTTCAGGGGGCGACAACTGAAGCTTTCTTT	CASSFQGATTEAFF
TRBV6-5	.	TRBJ2-2	.	TGTGCCAGCAGTTACCTAGCCATGATGATCCCCGGGGAGCTGTTTTTT	CASSYLAMMIPGELFF
TRBV19	TRBD2	TRBJ2-3	.	TGTGCCAGTAGTATAGAAGCTATTCGGGGTATGGGGACTAGCGGGAGGGCCGGAGATACGCAGTATTTT	CASSIEAIRGMGTSGRAGDTQYF
TRBV10-3	TRBD1	TRBJ2-1	.	TGTGCCATCCGCGGACAGGCCTCCTACAATGAGCAGTTCTTC	CAIRGQASYNEQFF
TRBV18	.	TRBJ2-7	.	TGTGCCAGCTCACCTCGGACTATCGACGAGCAGTACTTC	CASSPRTIDEQYF
TRBV5-4	TRBD2	TRBJ2-7	once	TGTGCCAGCAGCTTGGTAGCGGGAGCCTACGAGCAGTACTTC	CASSLVAGAYEQYF
TRBV5-1	TRBD1	TRBJ2-1	.	TGCGCCAGCAGCTTGGAAGGGACAGGGGATGATGAGCAGTTCTTC	CASSLEGTGDDEQFF
TRBV10-3	TRBD2	TRBJ2-3	.	TGTGCCATCAGTGGGGTTCGCGGGAGTCCCACAGATACGCAGTATTTT	CAISGVRGSPTDTQYF
TRBV10-3	.	TRBJ1-1	.	TGTGCCATCAGTGAGTTACCCGGCGGGAACACTGAAGCTTTCTTT	CAISELPGGNTEAFF
TRBV11-2	TRBD1	TRBJ2-6	.	TGTGCCAGCAGCTCCTGGGGACAGGGGGCAATCGGGGCCAACGTCCTGACTTTC	CASSSWGQGAIGANVLTF
TRBV13	TRBD2	TRBJ2-3	.	TGTGCCAGCAGCACCACTAGCGGGACCCCCCCACGTACGCAGTATTTT	CASSTTSGTPPRTQYF
TRBV6-6	TRBD1	TRBJ1-2	.	TGTGCCAGCAGTCCGGCGACAGGGGGCAACTATGGCTACACCTTC	CASSPATGGNYGYTF
TRBV30	TRBD1	TRBJ1-2	.	TGTGCCTGGAGGGGACAGGGAGAGAACTATGGCTACACCTTC	CAWRGQGENYGYTF
TRBV19	TRBD1	TRBJ1-1	.	TGTGCCAGTAGTGTGGGGACAGGGACAAAAGGCACTGAAGCTTTCTTT	CASSVGTGTKGTEAFF
TRBV6-5	.	TRBJ1-1	.	TGTGCCAGCAGTTTCTCTCTTGGCAGGGCTGAAGCTTTCTTT	CASSFSLGRAEAFF
TRBV27	TRBD2	TRBJ2-5	.	TGTGCCAGCAGTTTCGGACTAGCGGGAGGAGAGACCCAGTACTTC	CASSFGLAGGETQYF